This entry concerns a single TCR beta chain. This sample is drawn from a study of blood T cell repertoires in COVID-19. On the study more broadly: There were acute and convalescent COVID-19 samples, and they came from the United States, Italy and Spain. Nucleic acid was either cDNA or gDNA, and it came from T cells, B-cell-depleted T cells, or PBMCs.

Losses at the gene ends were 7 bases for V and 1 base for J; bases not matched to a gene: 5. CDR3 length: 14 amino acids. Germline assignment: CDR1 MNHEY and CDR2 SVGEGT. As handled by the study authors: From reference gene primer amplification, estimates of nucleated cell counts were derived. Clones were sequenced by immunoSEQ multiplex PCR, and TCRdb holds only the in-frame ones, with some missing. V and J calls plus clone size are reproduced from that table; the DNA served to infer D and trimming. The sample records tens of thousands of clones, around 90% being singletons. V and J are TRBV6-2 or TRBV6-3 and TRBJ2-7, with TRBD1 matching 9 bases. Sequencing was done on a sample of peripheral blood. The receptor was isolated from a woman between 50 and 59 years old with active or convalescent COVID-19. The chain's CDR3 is CASNPQGASYEQYF. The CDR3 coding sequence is TGTGCCAGCAACCCACAGGGGGCATCCTACGAGCAGTACTTC.